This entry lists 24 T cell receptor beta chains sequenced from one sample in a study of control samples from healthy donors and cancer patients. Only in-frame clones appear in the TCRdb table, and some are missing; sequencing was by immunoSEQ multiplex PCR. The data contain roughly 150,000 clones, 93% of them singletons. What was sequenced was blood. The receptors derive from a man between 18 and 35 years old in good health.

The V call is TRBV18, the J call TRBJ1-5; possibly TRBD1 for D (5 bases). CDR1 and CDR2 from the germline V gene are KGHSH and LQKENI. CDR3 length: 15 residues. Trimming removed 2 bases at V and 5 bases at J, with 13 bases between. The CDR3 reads CASSPGAGLDQPQHF. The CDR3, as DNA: TGTGCCAGCTCACCAGGGGCAGGGTTGGATCAGCCCCAGCATTTT.

The DNA for the CDR3 is TGTGCCACCAGCAGAGACCGACAGGGAAGCGAGCAGTACTTC. This encodes CATSRDRQGSEQYF. J is TRBJ2-7 and V is TRBV15; 7 bases align to TRBD1. Looked up from germline, CDR1 is LNHNV and CDR2 is YYDKDF (reference sequence). The CDR3 runs to 14 residues. Trimming at V came to 0 bases and at J to 6 bases, leaving 5 bases not matched to a gene.

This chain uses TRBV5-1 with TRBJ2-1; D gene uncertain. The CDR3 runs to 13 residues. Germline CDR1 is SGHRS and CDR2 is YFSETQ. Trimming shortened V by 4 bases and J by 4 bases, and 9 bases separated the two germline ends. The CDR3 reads CASSIPPYNEQFF. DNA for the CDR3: TGCGCCAGCAGCATTCCCCCTTACAATGAGCAGTTCTTC.

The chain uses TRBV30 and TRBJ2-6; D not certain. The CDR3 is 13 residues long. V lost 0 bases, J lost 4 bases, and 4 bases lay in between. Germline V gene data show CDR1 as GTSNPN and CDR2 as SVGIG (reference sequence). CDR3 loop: CAWSVAGANVLTF. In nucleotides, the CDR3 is TGTGCCTGGAGTGTAGCCGGGGCCAACGTCCTGACTTTC.

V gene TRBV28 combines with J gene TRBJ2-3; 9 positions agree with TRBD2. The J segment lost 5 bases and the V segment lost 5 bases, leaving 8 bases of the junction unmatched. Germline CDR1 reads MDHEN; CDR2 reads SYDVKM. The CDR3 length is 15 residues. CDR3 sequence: CASSPLNSGRDTQYF. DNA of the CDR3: TGTGCCAGCAGTCCCCTCAATAGCGGGAGAGATACGCAGTATTTT.

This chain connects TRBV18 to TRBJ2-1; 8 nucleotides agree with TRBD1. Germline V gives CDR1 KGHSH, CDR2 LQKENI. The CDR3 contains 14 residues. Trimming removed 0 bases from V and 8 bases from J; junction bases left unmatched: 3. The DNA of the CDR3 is TGTGCCAGCTCACCACCGGACAGGGAGTATGAGCAGTTCTTC. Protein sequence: CASSPPDREYEQFF.

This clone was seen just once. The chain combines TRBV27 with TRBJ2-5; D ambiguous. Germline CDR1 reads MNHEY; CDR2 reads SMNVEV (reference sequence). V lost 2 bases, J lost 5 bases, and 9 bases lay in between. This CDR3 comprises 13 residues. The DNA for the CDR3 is TGTGCCAGCAGTTTAGGGCTGTGGGAGACCCAGTACTTC. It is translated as CASSLGLWETQYF.

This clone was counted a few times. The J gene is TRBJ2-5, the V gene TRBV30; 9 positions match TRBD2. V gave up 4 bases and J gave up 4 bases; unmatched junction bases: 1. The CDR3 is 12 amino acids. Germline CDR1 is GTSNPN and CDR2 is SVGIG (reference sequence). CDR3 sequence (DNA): TGTGCCTGGACTAGCGGGGCAGAGACCCAGTACTTC. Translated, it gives CAWTSGAETQYF.

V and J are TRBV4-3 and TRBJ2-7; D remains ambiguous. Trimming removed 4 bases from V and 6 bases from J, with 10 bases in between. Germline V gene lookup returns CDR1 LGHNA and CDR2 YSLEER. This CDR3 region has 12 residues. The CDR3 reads CASSPSRGEQYF. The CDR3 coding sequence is TGCGCCAGCAGCCCTAGTCGAGGCGAGCAGTACTTC.

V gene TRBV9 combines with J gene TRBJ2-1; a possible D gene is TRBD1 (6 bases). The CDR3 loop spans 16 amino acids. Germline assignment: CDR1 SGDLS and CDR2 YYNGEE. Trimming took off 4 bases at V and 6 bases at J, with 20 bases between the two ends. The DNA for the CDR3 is TGTGCCAGCAGCCCCCACTGGGGGCAAGGCTCCAATGAGCAGTTCTTC. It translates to CASSPHWGQGSNEQFF.

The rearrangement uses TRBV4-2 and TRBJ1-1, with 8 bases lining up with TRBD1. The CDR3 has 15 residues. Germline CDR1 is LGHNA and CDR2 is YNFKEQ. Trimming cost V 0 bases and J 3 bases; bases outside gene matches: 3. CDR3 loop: CASSQEQGVHTEAFF. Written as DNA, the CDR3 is TGTGCCAGCAGCCAAGAACAGGGGGTGCACACTGAAGCTTTCTTT.

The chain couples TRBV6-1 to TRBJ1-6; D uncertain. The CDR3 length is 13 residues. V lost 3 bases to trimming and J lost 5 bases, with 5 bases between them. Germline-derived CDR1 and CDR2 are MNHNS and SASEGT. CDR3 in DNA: TGTGCCAGCAGTGATAGAGATAATTCACCCCTCCACTTT. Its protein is CASSDRDNSPLHF.

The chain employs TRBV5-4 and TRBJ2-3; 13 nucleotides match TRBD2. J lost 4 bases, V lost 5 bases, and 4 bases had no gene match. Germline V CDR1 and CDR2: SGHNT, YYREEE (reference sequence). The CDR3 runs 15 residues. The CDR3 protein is CASRGTSGESDTQYF. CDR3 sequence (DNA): TGTGCCAGCAGGGGGACTAGCGGGGAATCAGATACGCAGTATTTT.

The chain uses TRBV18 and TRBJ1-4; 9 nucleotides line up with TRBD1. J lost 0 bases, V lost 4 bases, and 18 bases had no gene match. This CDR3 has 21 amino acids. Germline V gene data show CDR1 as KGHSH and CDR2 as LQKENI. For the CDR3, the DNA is TGTGCCAGCTCACTGTCCGTTTTGGGACAGGGTGAGCATCCAACTAATGAAAAACTGTTTTTT. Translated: CASSLSVLGQGEHPTNEKLFF.

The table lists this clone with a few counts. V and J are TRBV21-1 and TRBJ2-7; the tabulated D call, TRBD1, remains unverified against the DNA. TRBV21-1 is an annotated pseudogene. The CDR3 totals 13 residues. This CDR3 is CASSGQGIYEQYF. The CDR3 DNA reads TGTGCCAGCAGTGGACAGGGGATCTACGAGCAGTACTTC.

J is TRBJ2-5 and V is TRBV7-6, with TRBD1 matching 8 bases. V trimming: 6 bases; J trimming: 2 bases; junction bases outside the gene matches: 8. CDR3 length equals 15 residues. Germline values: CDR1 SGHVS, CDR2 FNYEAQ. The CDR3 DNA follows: TGTGCCAGCAGGGCTCTGGACAGGGTACAAGAGACCCAGTACTTC. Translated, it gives CASRALDRVQETQYF.

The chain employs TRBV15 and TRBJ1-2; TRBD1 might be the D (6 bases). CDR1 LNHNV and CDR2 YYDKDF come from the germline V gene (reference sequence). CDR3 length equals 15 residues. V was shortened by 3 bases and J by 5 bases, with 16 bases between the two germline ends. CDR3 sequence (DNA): TGTGCCACCAGCAGTGATCTACAGGGATTGTATGGCTACACCTTC. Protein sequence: CATSSDLQGLYGYTF.

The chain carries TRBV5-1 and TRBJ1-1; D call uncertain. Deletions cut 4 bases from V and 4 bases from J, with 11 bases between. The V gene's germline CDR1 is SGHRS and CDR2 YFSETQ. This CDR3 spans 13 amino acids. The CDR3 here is CASSNGWRTEAFF. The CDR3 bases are TGCGCCAGCAGCAATGGGTGGCGCACTGAAGCTTTCTTT.

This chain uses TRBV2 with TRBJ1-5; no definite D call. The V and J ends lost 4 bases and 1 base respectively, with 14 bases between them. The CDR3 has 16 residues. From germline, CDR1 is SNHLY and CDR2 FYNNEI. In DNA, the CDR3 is TGTGCCAGCAGTGGTTTGGAGGTTGGGAGCAATCAGCCCCAGCATTTT. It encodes CASSGLEVGSNQPQHF.

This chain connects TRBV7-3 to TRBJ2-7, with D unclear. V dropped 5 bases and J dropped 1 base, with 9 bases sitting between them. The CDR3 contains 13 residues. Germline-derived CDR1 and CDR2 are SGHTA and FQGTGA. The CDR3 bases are TGTGCCAGCAGCATCGGTGCTTCCTACGAGCAGTACTTC. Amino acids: CASSIGASYEQYF.

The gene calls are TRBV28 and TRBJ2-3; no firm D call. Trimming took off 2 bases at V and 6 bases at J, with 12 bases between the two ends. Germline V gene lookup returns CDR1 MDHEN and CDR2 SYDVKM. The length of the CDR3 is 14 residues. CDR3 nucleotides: TGTGCCAGCAGTTTAACCTTCGAGGCGGATACGCAGTATTTT. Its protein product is CASSLTFEADTQYF.

The CDR3 nucleotides read TGTGCCAGCAGTGCAACAGGACAGGGTAGCTCCTACGAGCAGTACTTC. Translation gives CASSATGQGSSYEQYF. The chain carries TRBV6-2 or TRBV6-3 and TRBJ2-7, with 8 bases fitting TRBD1. This CDR3 is 16 amino acids long. Germline V lookup: CDR1 MNHEY, CDR2 SVGEGT. V lost 5 bases and J lost 0; bases outside the gene matches: 9.

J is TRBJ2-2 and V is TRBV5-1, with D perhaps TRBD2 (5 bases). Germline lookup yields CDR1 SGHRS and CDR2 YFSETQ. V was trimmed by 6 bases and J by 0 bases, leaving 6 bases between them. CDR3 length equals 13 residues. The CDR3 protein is CASTGTNTGELFF. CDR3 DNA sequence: TGCGCCAGCACGGGGACGAACACCGGGGAGCTGTTTTTT.

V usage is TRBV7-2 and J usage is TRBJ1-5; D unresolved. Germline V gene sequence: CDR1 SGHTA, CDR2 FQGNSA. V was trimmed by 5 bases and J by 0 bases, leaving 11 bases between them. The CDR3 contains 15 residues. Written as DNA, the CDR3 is TGTGCCAGCAGCCCCGCCAGGCATAGCAATCAGCCCCAGCATTTT. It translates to CASSPARHSNQPQHF.